This TCR beta chain is drawn from a study of T cell repertoires and Cas9 in healthy adults. Background on the study: Multi-effector potency, cytotoxicity and lineage were assessed in SpCas9-reactive CD4 and CD8 T cells.

On this clone: Its specificity is unknown.

The V gene's germline CDR1 is SNHLY and CDR2 FYNNEI. There are 20 residues in the CDR3. V lost 5 bases and J lost 3, with 31 bases in between. Study-wide results and caveats: SpCas9-reactive effector T cells were reportedly restrained in vitro by SpCas9-reactive regulatory T cells.

Profiled with immunoSEQ multiplex PCR; TCRdb holds only in-frame clones, not every one. Of fewer than 15,000 clones listed, approximately 91% are singletons. This TCR was recovered from a human donor in good health. The chain joins TRBV2 to TRBJ1-1; D may be TRBD1 (6 bases). The sequenced material came from Tregs (CD4+, CD25+, CD127-, CD137-, CD154-) from PBMCs; culture status not recorded. CDR3 coding DNA: TGTGCCAGCAGTCGGGTTCTTTCCTCCCTCTACAGGGATCTTGACACTGAAGCTTTCTTT. Translation gives CASSRVLSSLYRDLDTEAFF.